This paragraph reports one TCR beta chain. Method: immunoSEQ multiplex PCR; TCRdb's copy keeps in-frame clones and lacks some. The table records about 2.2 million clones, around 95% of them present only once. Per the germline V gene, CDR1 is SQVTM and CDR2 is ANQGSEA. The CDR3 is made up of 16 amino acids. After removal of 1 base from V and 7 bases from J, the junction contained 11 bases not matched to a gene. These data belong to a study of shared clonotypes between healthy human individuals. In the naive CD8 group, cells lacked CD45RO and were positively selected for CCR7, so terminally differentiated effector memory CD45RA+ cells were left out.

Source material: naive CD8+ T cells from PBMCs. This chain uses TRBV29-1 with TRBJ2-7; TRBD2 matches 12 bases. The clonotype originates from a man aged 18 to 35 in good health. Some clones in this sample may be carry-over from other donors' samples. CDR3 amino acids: CSVEVRLTSGRVEQYF. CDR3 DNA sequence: TGCAGCGTTGAAGTGCGGCTGACTAGCGGGAGAGTTGAGCAGTACTTC.